The present entry profiles one TCR beta chain with its context. What it binds is not known. The CDR3 totals 16 residues. Deletions cut 6 bases from V and 2 bases from J, with 16 bases between. Germline V gene data show CDR1 as MNHEY and CDR2 as SMNVEV (reference sequence). TCRdb itself ran the RT-PCR reads through MiXCR, one entry per CDR3 protein. This table has roughly 570,000 distinct CDR3 sequences, about 15% appearing once. The data are from a study of response to subunit inactivated influenza vaccine. General study findings and limits: It was suggested by the authors that few new T cells are recruited by each seasonal influenza vaccination.

The sample here was PBMCs from blood, taken 11 to 12 days after vaccination. V is TRBV27 and J is TRBJ2-2; D is possibly TRBD1 (6 bases). The TCR was taken from a man in his fifties who received an inactivated influenza vaccine. The CDR3 sequence: CASRAGQRLNTGELFF. In DNA form, the CDR3 reads TGTGCCAGCAGGGCTGGACAGCGATTAAACACCGGGGAGCTGTTTTTT.